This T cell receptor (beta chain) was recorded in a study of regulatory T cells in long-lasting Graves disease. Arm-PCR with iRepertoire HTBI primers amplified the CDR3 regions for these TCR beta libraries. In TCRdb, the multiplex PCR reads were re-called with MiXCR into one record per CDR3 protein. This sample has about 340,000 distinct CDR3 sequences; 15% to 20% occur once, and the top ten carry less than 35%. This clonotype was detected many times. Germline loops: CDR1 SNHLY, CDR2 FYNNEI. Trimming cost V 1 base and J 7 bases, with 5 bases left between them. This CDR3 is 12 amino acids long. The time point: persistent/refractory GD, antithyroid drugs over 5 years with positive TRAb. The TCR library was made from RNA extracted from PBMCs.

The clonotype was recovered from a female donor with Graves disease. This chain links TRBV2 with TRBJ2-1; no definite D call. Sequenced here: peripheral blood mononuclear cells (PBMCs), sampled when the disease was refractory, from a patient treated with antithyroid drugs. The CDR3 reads CASSEERNEQFF. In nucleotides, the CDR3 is TGTGCCAGCAGTGAAGAACGGAATGAGCAGTTCTTC.